One sample yielded the 27 T cell receptor beta chains listed below, sequenced in a study of T cell changes during pregnancy in multiple sclerosis. The protocol was immunoSEQ multiplex PCR, while the TCRdb copy is restricted to in-frame clones and leaves out a portion. The profile shows tens of thousands of clones, around 92% of them singletons. The material was peripheral blood, obtained in the third trimester of pregnancy. These receptors all stem from a female donor in good health, enrolled as a control in a pregnancy study.

This chain joins TRBV6-6 and TRBJ1-5; weak D call: TRBD1 (6 bases). From germline, CDR1 is MNHNY and CDR2 SVGAGI (reference sequence). The CDR3 totals 15 residues. V was cut by 4 bases and J by 0 bases, with 10 bases left in between. The CDR3 DNA reads TGTGCCAGCAGTTTAGGGGGATATAGCAATCAGCCCCAGCATTTT. It codes for CASSLGGYSNQPQHF.

The chain links TRBV6-1 to TRBJ2-7, with TRBD1 matching 8 bases. This CDR3 is 13 amino acids long. V shed 10 bases and J 2 bases; nucleotides not matched to a gene: 7. Germline V gene lookup returns CDR1 MNHNS and CDR2 SASEGT. The CDR3, as DNA: TGTGCCACCGCTAGACAGGGGCCCTACGAGCAGTACTTC. It translates to CATARQGPYEQYF.

This sequence joins TRBV2 and TRBJ2-1; D is ambiguous. The CDR3 runs 16 residues. V gave up 4 bases and J gave up 0 bases, with 13 bases separating them. Germline CDR1 SNHLY, CDR2 FYNNEI. CDR3 in DNA: TGTGCCAGCAGTGTGGTGGCAGACTTCTCCTACAATGAGCAGTTCTTC. Amino acid sequence: CASSVVADFSYNEQFF.

This chain connects TRBV10-3 to TRBJ2-5, with 9 bases fitting TRBD1. The CDR3 length is 17 residues. Losses at the gene ends were 3 bases for V and 0 bases for J; bases not matched to a gene: 8. CDR1 and CDR2 (germline): ENHRY, SYGVKD. This CDR3 reads CAISDEGTGWYQETQYF. In DNA form, the CDR3 reads TGTGCCATCAGTGACGAAGGGACAGGGTGGTACCAAGAGACCCAGTACTTC.

The J gene is TRBJ1-2, the V gene TRBV18, with D maybe TRBD1 (6 bases). This CDR3 region has 16 residues. Germline CDR1 is KGHSH and CDR2 is LQKENI. V shed 2 bases and J shed 0 bases, with 13 bases lying between them. The CDR3 nucleotides are TGTGCCAGCTCACCATCCGGGGGGGCTGCTAACTATGGCTACACCTTC. This codes for CASSPSGGAANYGYTF. The full variable domain, rest sourced from reference TRBV18 and TRBJ1-2, is NAGVMQNPRHLVRRRGQEARLRCSPMKGHSHVYWYRQLPEEGLKFMVYLQKENIIDESGMPKERFSAEFPKEGPSILRIQQVVRGDSAAYFCASSPSGGAANYGYTFGSGTRLTVV.

V is TRBV19 and J is TRBJ1-1; 8 bases align to TRBD1. This CDR3 has 19 residues. CDR1 LNHDA and CDR2 SQIVND come from the germline V gene (reference sequence). The ends lost 5 bases at V and 6 bases at J; junction bases unmatched: 23. The CDR3 spells CASSPPSQDRAPRRPEAFF. The DNA for the CDR3 is TGTGCCAGTAGTCCACCTTCTCAGGACAGGGCGCCCCGGAGGCCTGAAGCTTTCTTT.

The rearrangement joins TRBV27 to TRBJ1-2; the match to TRBD1 covers 7 bases. Trimming removed 4 bases from V and 8 bases from J; junction bases left unmatched: 10. The germline CDR1 and CDR2 sequences are MNHEY and SMNVEV (reference sequence). This CDR3 comprises 14 residues. CDR3 sequence reads: CASSSVTGAMGYTF. The CDR3 nucleotides read TGTGCCAGCAGTTCGGTTACAGGGGCAATGGGCTACACCTTC.

The J gene is TRBJ2-1, the V gene TRBV9, with 11 bases aligning to TRBD2. V lost 8 bases to trimming and J lost 7 bases; unmatched junction nucleotides: 8. Germline lookup yields CDR1 SGDLS and CDR2 YYNGEE. The CDR3 consists of 14 residues. As DNA, the CDR3 is TGTGCCAGTACCACTAGCGGGAGTTGGAATGAGCAGTTCTTC. Protein product: CASTTSGSWNEQFF.

The CDR3 region is CASRMTANYGYTF. The CDR3 bases are TGTGCCAGCAGGATGACAGCTAACTATGGCTACACCTTC. The V gene is TRBV28, the J gene TRBJ1-2; a weak D match, TRBD1 (5 bases). The germline V gene has CDR1 MDHEN and CDR2 SYDVKM. V lost 6 bases, J lost 0 bases, and 8 bases lay in between. This CDR3 has 13 amino acids.

CDR3: CASSRPGQGSNTEAFF. CDR3 bases: TGTGCCAGCAGCCGTCCCGGACAGGGATCGAACACTGAAGCTTTCTTT. The gene calls are TRBV5-4 and TRBJ1-1, with 8 bases fitting TRBD1. The CDR3 consists of 16 residues. Germline loops: CDR1 SGHNT, CDR2 YYREEE (reference sequence). The V segment lost 4 bases and the J segment 1 base; nucleotides outside the gene matches: 9.

The chain uses TRBV21-1 and TRBJ2-3; the D segment call TRBD1 is taken from the table without a DNA check. TRBV21-1 is deemed a pseudogene. The CDR3 contains 15 residues. Here the CDR3 DNA reads TGTGCCAGCAGCAAAGTTGCCAGGCAGACAGATACGCAGTATTTT. This codes for CASSKVARQTDTQYF.

This chain links TRBV19 with TRBJ2-5, with D uncertain. Trimming removed 1 base from V and 4 bases from J, with 4 bases in between. Germline V gene lookup returns CDR1 LNHDA and CDR2 SQIVND (reference sequence). The CDR3 consists of 12 residues. The CDR3 reads CASSIGRETQYF. DNA of the CDR3: TGTGCCAGTAGTATAGGGAGAGAGACCCAGTACTTC. Using reference TRBV19 and TRBJ2-5 for the parts outside the CDR3, the full variable domain is DGGITQSPKYLFRKEGQNVTLSCEQNLNHDAMYWYRQDPGQGLRLIYYSQIVNDFQKGDIAEGYSVSREKKESFPLTVTSAQKNPTAFYLCASSIGRETQYFGPGTRLLVL.

The CDR3 region has the DNA TGTGCCTGGAGTAGTGGAAGGGAGACTGTTGAAGCTTTCTTT. As protein: CAWSSGRETVEAFF. The chain is built from TRBV30 and TRBJ1-1; D not resolved. Germline V gene sequence: CDR1 GTSNPN, CDR2 SVGIG (reference sequence). V was shortened by 2 bases and J by 7 bases, with 17 bases between the two germline ends. The length of the CDR3 is 14 residues.

This clone occurred once. The chain recombines TRBV6-1 with TRBJ1-3; D is possibly TRBD1 (5 bases). Germline V gene lookup returns CDR1 MNHNS and CDR2 SASEGT. The CDR3 is made up of 15 amino acids. With 5 bases removed from V and 4 bases from J, the gap between germline ends came to 15 bases. The CDR3, as DNA: TGTGCCAGCAGTTTCCTACGGGGGAACGGAAACACCATATATTTT. As protein: CASSFLRGNGNTIYF.

The rearrangement uses TRBV15 and TRBJ1-5, with D hard to call. Trimming pared 0 bases from V and 0 bases from J, leaving 3 bases between. The CDR3 is 14 amino acids. Germline V lookup: CDR1 LNHNV, CDR2 YYDKDF (reference sequence). The DNA for the CDR3 is TGTGCCACCAGCAGAGATATTAGCAATCAGCCCCAGCATTTT. It yields the protein CATSRDISNQPQHF.

J is TRBJ2-1 and V is TRBV5-1; TRBD1 matches at 9 bases. The CDR3 is 16 amino acids. Unmatched junction bases numbered 7, after V lost 0 bases and J lost 6 bases. Germline V gene sequence: CDR1 SGHRS, CDR2 YFSETQ. The DNA of the CDR3 is TGCGCCAGCAGCTTGGAGGGACAGGGCCTTTTCAATGAGCAGTTCTTC. Its protein is CASSLEGQGLFNEQFF.

This chain uses TRBV5-1 with TRBJ2-5; TRBD1 matches 7 bases. The CDR3 totals 14 residues. V shed 3 bases, J shed 3 bases, and the junction held 5 bases outside the gene matches. Germline assignment: CDR1 SGHRS and CDR2 YFSETQ. CDR3 bases: TGCGCCAGCAGCTGGACAGGTGGCGAAGAGACCCAGTACTTC. Amino acids: CASSWTGGEETQYF. The full variable domain, completed using reference TRBV5-1 and TRBJ2-5, is KAGVTQTPRYLIKTRGQQVTLSCSPISGHRSVSWYQQTPGQGLQFLFEYFSETQRNKGNFPGRFSGRQFSNSRSEMNVSTLELGDSALYLCASSWTGGEETQYFGPGTRLLVL.

In nucleotides, the CDR3 is TGTGCCAGCAGCTTAGAAGGCGGGGGGCCAGATACGCAGTATTTT. Protein sequence: CASSLEGGGPDTQYF. The chain carries TRBV7-2 and TRBJ2-3, with 8 bases identical to TRBD2. CDR1 is SGHTA and CDR2 is FQGNSA in the germline V gene. There are 15 residues in the CDR3. V lost 1 base and J lost 4; bases outside the gene matches: 4.

The chain couples TRBV11-2 to TRBJ2-1; 8 nucleotides line up with TRBD2. The J segment lost 4 bases and the V segment lost 7 bases, leaving 6 bases of the junction unmatched. The germline gives CDR1 SGHAT, CDR2 FQNNGV. The CDR3 runs 14 residues. CDR3 region: CASNERGPYNEQFF. CDR3 DNA sequence: TGTGCCAGCAACGAGCGGGGGCCTTACAATGAGCAGTTCTTC.

The chain carries TRBV5-4 and TRBJ1-2; tentative D call: TRBD1 (6 bases). Trimming took off 0 bases at V and 4 bases at J, with 13 bases between the two ends. Germline assignment: CDR1 SGHNT and CDR2 YYREEE (reference sequence). The CDR3 runs to 15 residues. The CDR3 is CASSLDPRQAYGYTF. The DNA for the CDR3 is TGTGCCAGCAGCTTGGACCCGAGACAGGCCTATGGCTACACCTTC.

This chain connects TRBV25-1 to TRBJ1-1; D gene ambiguous. The CDR3 runs 14 residues. Trimming took 9 bases from V and 4 from J, leaving 18 bases between them. The V gene's germline CDR1 is MGHDK and CDR2 SYGVNS. CDR3 nucleotides: TGTGCCAGTGGGTATTTGGGGAGGGCCACTGAAGCTTTCTTT. The encoded protein is CASGYLGRATEAFF. Complete variable domain (other parts from reference TRBV25-1 and TRBJ1-1): EADIYQTPRYLVIGTGKKITLECSQTMGHDKMYWYQQDPGMELHLIHYSYGVNSTEKGDLSSESTVSRIRTEHFPLTLESARPSHTSQYLCASGYLGRATEAFFGQGTRLTVV.

The CDR3 DNA sequence: TGTGCCGGACAGCGTACAGGGAGCTCCTATAATTCACCCCTCCACTTT. It yields the protein CAGQRTGSSYNSPLHF. The chain has TRBV30 and TRBJ1-6; tentative D call: TRBD1 (6 bases). The germline V and J ends were trimmed by 8 bases and 0 bases, with 17 bases remaining between them. The germline gives CDR1 GTSNPN, CDR2 SVGIG (reference sequence). The CDR3 consists of 16 residues.

V and J are TRBV5-1 and TRBJ2-5; weak D call: TRBD2 (6 bases). The V end was cut by 4 bases, the J end by 4 bases, with 20 bases between. The V gene's germline CDR1 is SGHRS and CDR2 YFSETQ. This CDR3 is 16 amino acids long. The CDR3 here is CASSQTLGGSSETQYF. CDR3 DNA: TGCGCCAGCAGCCAGACCTTGGGGGGATCGTCAGAGACCCAGTACTTC.

This chain joins TRBV19 and TRBJ1-1; 7 bases match TRBD1. In germline, CDR1 is LNHDA, CDR2 SQIVND (reference sequence). The trim removed 5 bases at V and 0 bases at J, leaving 6 bases unmatched. This CDR3 comprises 15 residues. This CDR3 is CASSDYRGMNTEAFF. In DNA form, the CDR3 reads TGTGCCAGTAGTGATTACAGGGGCATGAACACTGAAGCTTTCTTT.

This clone has a single count. The genes are TRBV27 and TRBJ1-5; D ambiguous. CDR1 is MNHEY and CDR2 is SMNVEV in the germline V gene (reference sequence). CDR3 length: 15 residues. Trimming pared 8 bases from V and 1 base from J, leaving 15 bases between. The CDR3 nucleotides read TGTGCCAGCCTCCGGAGGTGGGAGAGCAATCAGCCCCAGCATTTT. Translating gives CASLRRWESNQPQHF.

This clone was detected once. The CDR3 bases are TGTGCCAGCAGCCCTACAGGGGTGACTGAAGCTTTCTTT. This gives the protein CASSPTGVTEAFF. The chain links TRBV28 to TRBJ1-1; 7 positions match TRBD1. Germline-derived CDR1 and CDR2 are MDHEN and SYDVKM. The J segment lost 5 bases and the V segment lost 6 bases, leaving 6 bases of the junction unmatched. The CDR3 length is 13 residues.

This clone was seen only once. This chain uses TRBV4-1 with TRBJ2-7, with 10 positions matching TRBD1. This CDR3 is built from 16 residues. CDR1 is MGHRA, CDR2 YSYEKL, per germline. The junction had 4 bases not matched to a gene; V was cut back by 0 bases and J by 2 bases. The CDR3 here is CASSQDSGTGAYEQYF. CDR3 DNA sequence: TGCGCCAGCAGCCAAGATTCCGGGACAGGGGCCTACGAGCAGTACTTC.